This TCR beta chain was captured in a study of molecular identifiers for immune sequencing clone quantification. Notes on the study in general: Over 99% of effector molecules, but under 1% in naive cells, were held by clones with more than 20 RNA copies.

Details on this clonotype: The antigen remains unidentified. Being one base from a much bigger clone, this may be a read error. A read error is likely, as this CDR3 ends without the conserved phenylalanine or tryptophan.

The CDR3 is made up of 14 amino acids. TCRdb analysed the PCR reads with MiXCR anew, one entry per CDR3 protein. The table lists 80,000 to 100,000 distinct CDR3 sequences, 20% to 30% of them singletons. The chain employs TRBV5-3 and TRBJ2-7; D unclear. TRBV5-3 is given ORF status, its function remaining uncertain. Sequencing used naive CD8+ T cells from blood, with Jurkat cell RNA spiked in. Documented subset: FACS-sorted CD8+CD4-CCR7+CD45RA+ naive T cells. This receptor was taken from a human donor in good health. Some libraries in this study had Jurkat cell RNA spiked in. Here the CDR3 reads CASSLVSPTDEQYS. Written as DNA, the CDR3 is TGTGCCAGCAGCTTGGTATCCCCCACCGACGAGCAGTACTCC.